The T cell receptor beta chain under discussion was sequenced for a study of T cells in Graves' hyperthyroidism and ophthalmopathy. Clinicians diagnosed patients from clinical symptoms, serum thyroxine and TRAb, thyroid ultrasound and orbital computed tomography. The V gene's germline CDR1 is DFQATT and CDR2 SNEGSKA (reference sequence). The CDR3 is 15 residues long. Deletions cut 0 bases from V and 0 bases from J, with 12 bases between. Regions amplified from RNA transcripts were the TCR beta CDR3 regions. TCR CDR3 underwent first-round RT-PCR with the HTBI primer set. In TCRdb, the multiplex PCR reads were re-called with MiXCR into one record per CDR3 protein. The sample carries about 700,000 distinct CDR3 sequences, roughly 15% recorded once. This clonotype was detected many times.

Sequenced material: blood. The chain combines TRBV20-1 with TRBJ2-7; D not certain. This receptor was obtained from a woman aged 18-29 years with Graves' hyperthyroidism. DNA of the CDR3: TGCAGTGCTAGAGACTCCTGGCTGAACTCCTACGAGCAGTACTTC. Protein product: CSARDSWLNSYEQYF.